This T cell receptor beta chain was retrieved from a study of shared clonotypes between healthy human individuals (dated by TCRdb to the early 2020s). Turning to the overall study: A few men and two women, aged 18 to 49 years, made up the cohort. For each donor, CD4 naive and CD4 memory were each given three plates, CD8 naive was given two plates, and CD8 memory was given one plate. Blood TCR repertoires of a handful of healthy adults were deeply sequenced to estimate repertoire size and the extent of clonotype sharing between individuals. To increase sequencing depth and limit assay-specific biases, different laboratories used diverse techniques to prepare libraries and sequence TCR repertoires. Per donor, leukapheresis produced somewhere between about 0.9 and 10 billion PBMCs.

Using the deep immunoSEQ assay, TCR CDR3 regions were amplified from genomic DNA by multiplex PCR. Extracted genomic DNA from each cell subset was spread evenly across all wells of several immunoSEQ 96-well plates, with each plate serving as a replicate. For sorted subsets, each replicate PCR was loaded with roughly 190 ng genomic DNA, equivalent to 25,000 to 30,000 T cell genomes. Purified libraries were quantified with a Qubit 3.0 fluorometer, sized on a Bioanalyzer 2100, and re-quantified with the KAPA Library Quantification kit. Every immunoSEQ 96-well plate was sequenced on a dedicated single-read 150-cycle Illumina NextSeq 550 flow cell. Processing in the source paper ran as follows. Because the immunoSEQ output included only junctional sequences and no quality scores, the filtering could not be the same as the filtering used for full-length reads. To assign V/J genes and CDR3, sequences were annotated using PyIR, a Python wrapper for IgBLAST v1.9, with IMGT germline references. Reads were removed for weak V/J assignments (E-value above 1e-6), missing CDR3, stop codons, out-of-frame junctions, or ambiguous translated residues. V3J clonotypes were defined by identical inferred V gene, J gene, and CDR3 amino acid sequence. To compute the percentage overlap between repertoires, the number of shared unique clonotypes was divided by the size of the smaller repertoire. RTK rarefaction, the Chao1 estimator, and Recon v2.1 estimates of unobserved clonotypes were used to assess repertoire richness. OLGA was used to compute generation probabilities for all TCRbeta clonotypes that the gDNA method yielded from a handful of donors. In its TCRdb copy, this immuneACCESS table keeps in-frame sequences only and misses some clones. Where compared with another copy, unresolved V genes explain less than half of these, and the others have no known cause. V and J calls and clone size are given by that table; D and trimming were obtained from the DNA. The sample includes around 2.1 million clones, with 90% to 97% observed a single time. Over 0.1% of the sample belongs to the ten largest clones.

Looking up the germline V gene yields CDR1 ENHRY and CDR2 SYGVKD. The CDR3 covers 14 residues, taking in both the cysteine and the phenylalanine. Only the CDR3 part of the read is kept: 42 bases, read in frame from the first base. Cut back by 4 bases and 1 base, the V and J ends lie 7 bases apart. Overall results and qualifications from the work: Sharing across a handful of donors was observed for 4.5% to 6.5% of naive CD4, 3.5% of naive CD8, over 2% of memory CD4, and around 0.44% of memory CD8 clonotypes. Even with the large sequencing depth, rarefaction of the sorted-subset datasets indicated that sequencing was incomplete. Larger estimated clonotype richness was generally found for naive subsets than for memory subsets. Sampling was restricted to blood, and TCR repertoires in tissue are likely to differ from TCR repertoires in blood. The genetic and exposure-history diversity represented was limited by the small number of donors. Compared with non-shared clonotypes, clonotypes shared by all four sorted-subset donors had higher generation probabilities. Pairwise subsampling indicated that sequencing depth was expected to affect the degree of clonotype sharing among donors.

Turning to this clone: Its cognate antigen has yet to be identified. Base-call qualities are not available, and no considerably larger clone is one nucleotide away.

The donors were healthy, HIV-negative adults with no recently reported acute infections or vaccinations. Every donor was a Caucasian adult residing in Nashville, Tennessee, USA. CD4+ T cells were enriched by magnetic negative selection; naive cells were then positively selected on CD45RA, and the negative fraction formed the memory subset. After blood collection by leukapheresis, PBMCs were isolated using Ficoll-Histopaque density gradient centrifugation and then cryopreserved in the vapor phase of liquid nitrogen. Purity and quantity of every magnetically sorted T cell population were checked by analytical flow cytometry. From each sorted fraction, genomic DNA was isolated and quantified by UV absorbance on a Nanodrop 2000c.

This sequence originates from a man aged 18 to 30 in good health. Material for sequencing was naive CD4+ T cells sorted from blood. The label giving this sample's cell subset or site can be read as: CD45RA+ positively selected. The rearranged chain carries TRBV10-3 and TRBJ1-4, with no confidently assigned D gene. The sequenced DNA: TGTGCCATCAGTGGTGGCAGAACTAATGAAAAACTGTTTTTT. Its protein product is CAISGGRTNEKLFF.